The text below deals with one T cell receptor beta chain. Its antigen is unidentified. This sample is drawn from a study of CD8+ T cells in alopecia areata. The CDR3 is 15 amino acids. Trimming cost V 3 bases and J 5 bases; bases outside gene matches: 5. Germline CDR1 SNHLY, CDR2 FYNNEI. Investigators isolated RNA and reverse transcribed it into cDNA to act as the sequencing template. Sequencing used immunoSEQ multiplex PCR; TCRdb keeps in-frame clones, though not all of them. Of approximately 280,000 clones in the sample, roughly 60% were seen once. General study findings and limits: Mouse data revealed clearer TCR sharing than patient data did, a gap possibly tied to HLA. Scalp sequencing also captures normal skin's resident alphabeta T cells. Tofacitinib delivered significant drops in scalp clonality and in expanded CD8+ clones among the top 100.

Treatment defined: oral pan-JAK inhibitor, 5-10 mg twice daily. Sequences were derived from CD4+ T cells sorted from blood, sampled at week 24, from a patient treated with tofacitinib. This chain joins TRBV2 and TRBJ2-2, with 8 bases fitting TRBD1. This clonotype originated in a human donor with alopecia areata. CDR3 in DNA: TGTGCCAGCAGTGACCAGGGGGCGGGGACCGGGGAGCTGTTTTTT. Translation gives CASSDQGAGTGELFF. The full variable domain, its missing parts supplied by reference TRBV2 and TRBJ2-2, is EPEVTQTPSHQVTQMGQEVILRCVPISNHLYFYWYRQILGQKVEFLVSFYNNEISEKSEIFDDQFSVERPDGSNFTLKIRSTKLEDSAMYFCASSDQGAGTGELFFGEGSRLTVL.